This is a list of T cell receptor beta chains from one sample in a study of shared clonotypes between healthy human individuals. Using immunoSEQ multiplex PCR, the repertoire was profiled, and TCRdb retains in-frame clones only, with some absent. The sample includes about 1.1 million clones, approximately 78% of them seen just once. Source material: memory CD4+ T cells from PBMCs. These receptors all stem from a man aged 18 to 30 in good health. Some clones in this sample may be carry-over from other donors' samples. Each CDR3 is given without its conserved first and last residue. Each record gives: D gene, V gene, CDR3 protein. A D gene is named only where the DNA matches it firmly.

d_call: NA; v_call: TRBV7-2; cdr3_aa: ASTLGGNQY
d_call: TRBD2; v_call: TRBV13; cdr3_aa: ASSIGTSGSWGNEQF
d_call: NA; v_call: TRBV28; cdr3_aa: VVRAAYEQY
d_call: NA; v_call: TRBV7-3; cdr3_aa: ASSLRPSVGTQY
d_call: NA; v_call: TRBV2; cdr3_aa: ASSDRAPYEQY
d_call: NA; v_call: TRBV28; cdr3_aa: ASTNGQGGYEQY
d_call: NA; v_call: TRBV7-2; cdr3_aa: ASSVTGLGTEAF
d_call: NA; v_call: TRBV18; cdr3_aa: ASSPGTPEQY
d_call: NA; v_call: TRBV11-3; cdr3_aa: ARSWAFPTDTQY
d_call: NA; v_call: TRBV28; cdr3_aa: ASSFSGEYGYT
d_call: NA; v_call: TRBV28; cdr3_aa: ASSLASLGVSNQPQH
d_call: NA; v_call: TRBV10-2; cdr3_aa: ASRQSPYEQY
d_call: NA; v_call: TRBV11-2; cdr3_aa: ASSSGTPSGNTIY
d_call: TRBD1; v_call: TRBV19; cdr3_aa: ASSGDRGTLSNQPQH
d_call: NA; v_call: TRBV19; cdr3_aa: ATRWGRVSEDIQY
d_call: NA; v_call: TRBV2; cdr3_aa: ASGSGPSRNTGELF
d_call: TRBD1; v_call: TRBV2; cdr3_aa: ASSGDRVPYEQY
d_call: NA; v_call: TRBV18; cdr3_aa: ASSPSAPRETQY
d_call: TRBD2; v_call: TRBV4-2; cdr3_aa: ASSQGPTGASGREKF
d_call: NA; v_call: TRBV28; cdr3_aa: ASTTGRANTEAF
d_call: TRBD1; v_call: TRBV7-9; cdr3_aa: ASITGGTSGELF
d_call: NA; v_call: TRBV5-6; cdr3_aa: ASSVGVPGNTIY
d_call: TRBD1; v_call: TRBV6-6; cdr3_aa: ASSSQGAGGNQPQH
d_call: NA; v_call: TRBV7-2; cdr3_aa: ASSLGGGVGYGYT
d_call: NA; v_call: TRBV25-1; cdr3_aa: ASSEGQLDEKLF
d_call: NA; v_call: TRBV11-1; cdr3_aa: ASSLAEGTEAF
d_call: NA; v_call: TRBV5-4; cdr3_aa: ASSLALARNTGELF
d_call: TRBD1; v_call: TRBV28; cdr3_aa: ASSAGTGRLFHYT
d_call: NA; v_call: TRBV6-5; cdr3_aa: ASSYSFTPIVNEQF
d_call: NA; v_call: TRBV18; cdr3_aa: ASSQSAYQETQY
d_call: NA; v_call: TRBV7-9; cdr3_aa: ASSLRLEGGTDTQY
d_call: TRBD1; v_call: TRBV18; cdr3_aa: ASSRQGANEQF
d_call: TRBD2; v_call: TRBV10-3; cdr3_aa: AISRVSLAGSNTGELF
d_call: TRBD1; v_call: TRBV18; cdr3_aa: ASFPNTGAPEAF
d_call: TRBD1; v_call: TRBV5-1; cdr3_aa: ASSWGDRALETQY
d_call: NA; v_call: TRBV28; cdr3_aa: ASSRGGNQETQY
d_call: NA; v_call: TRBV28; cdr3_aa: ASSFRYRYTGELF
d_call: TRBD2; v_call: TRBV27; cdr3_aa: ASRLAGVSGYEQY
d_call: NA; v_call: TRBV5-5; cdr3_aa: ASSQSGVSTYEQY
d_call: TRBD2; v_call: TRBV4-1; cdr3_aa: ASSHGSWGGEQY
d_call: TRBD2; v_call: TRBV25-1; cdr3_aa: ASSESLAGGLDEQF
d_call: TRBD1; v_call: TRBV7-8; cdr3_aa: ASSLRQGAGYGYT
d_call: TRBD2; v_call: TRBV19; cdr3_aa: ASSIVAGEDTQY
d_call: NA; v_call: TRBV6-5; cdr3_aa: ASSYATGTTYEQY
d_call: NA; v_call: TRBV4-3; cdr3_aa: ASSQEGQGSPLH
d_call: TRBD2; v_call: TRBV27; cdr3_aa: ASSLTRREGSEQF
d_call: NA; v_call: TRBV5-6; cdr3_aa: ASTRHGAGTDTQY
d_call: NA; v_call: TRBV2; cdr3_aa: ASSEAASPVPQH
d_call: NA; v_call: TRBV7-9; cdr3_aa: ASSLTRDNEQF
d_call: TRBD2; v_call: TRBV7-3; cdr3_aa: ASSPGLAGDGEQY
d_call: TRBD1; v_call: TRBV5-8; cdr3_aa: ASSPDRSNQPQH
d_call: TRBD1; v_call: TRBV10-1; cdr3_aa: ASSWDRHSNQPQH
d_call: NA; v_call: TRBV5-1; cdr3_aa: ASSLDRVGYEQY
d_call: NA; v_call: TRBV5-1; cdr3_aa: ASSLGGTATNEKLF
d_call: NA; v_call: TRBV7-9; cdr3_aa: ASSRDLGGYT
d_call: TRBD2; v_call: TRBV4-2; cdr3_aa: ASSLAGEGADTQY
d_call: NA; v_call: TRBV2; cdr3_aa: ASSEGSGNNEQF
d_call: TRBD1; v_call: TRBV19; cdr3_aa: ASSGRGTGYGYT